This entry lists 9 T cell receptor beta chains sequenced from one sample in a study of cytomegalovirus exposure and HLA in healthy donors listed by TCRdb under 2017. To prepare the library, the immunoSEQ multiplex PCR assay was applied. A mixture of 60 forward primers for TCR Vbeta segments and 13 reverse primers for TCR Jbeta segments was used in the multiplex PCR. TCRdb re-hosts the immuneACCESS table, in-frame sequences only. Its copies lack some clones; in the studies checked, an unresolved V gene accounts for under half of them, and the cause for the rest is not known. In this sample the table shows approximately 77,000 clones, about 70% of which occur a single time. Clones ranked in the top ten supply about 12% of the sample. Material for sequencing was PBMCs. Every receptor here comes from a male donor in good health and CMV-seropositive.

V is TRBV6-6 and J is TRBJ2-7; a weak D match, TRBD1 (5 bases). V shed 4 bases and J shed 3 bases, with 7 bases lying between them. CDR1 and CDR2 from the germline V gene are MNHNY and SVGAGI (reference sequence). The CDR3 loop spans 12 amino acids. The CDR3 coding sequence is TGTGCCAGCAGTTCTCAGGGCTACGAGCAGTACTTC. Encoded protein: CASSSQGYEQYF.

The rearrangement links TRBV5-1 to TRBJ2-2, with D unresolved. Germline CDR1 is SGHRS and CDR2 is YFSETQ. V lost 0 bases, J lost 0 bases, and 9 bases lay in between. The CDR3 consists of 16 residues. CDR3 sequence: CASSLGETPNTGELFF. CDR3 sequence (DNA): TGCGCCAGCAGCTTGGGTGAGACTCCGAACACCGGGGAGCTGTTTTTT. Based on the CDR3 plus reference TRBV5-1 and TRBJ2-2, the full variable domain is KAGVTQTPRYLIKTRGQQVTLSCSPISGHRSVSWYQQTPGQGLQFLFEYFSETQRNKGNFPGRFSGRQFSNSRSEMNVSTLELGDSALYLCASSLGETPNTGELFFGEGSRLTVL.

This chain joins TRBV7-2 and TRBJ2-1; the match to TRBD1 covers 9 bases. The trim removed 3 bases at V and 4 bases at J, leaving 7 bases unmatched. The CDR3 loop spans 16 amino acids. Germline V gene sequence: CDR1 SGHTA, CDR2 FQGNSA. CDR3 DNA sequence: TGTGCCAGCAGCTTGGTTGGGACAGGGTTTTACAATGAGCAGTTCTTC. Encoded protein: CASSLVGTGFYNEQFF.

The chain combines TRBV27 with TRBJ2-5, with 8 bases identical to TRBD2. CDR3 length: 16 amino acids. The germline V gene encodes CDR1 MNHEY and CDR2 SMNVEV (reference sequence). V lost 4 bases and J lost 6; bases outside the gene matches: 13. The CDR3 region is CASSYRLAGGHQTQYF. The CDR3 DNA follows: TGTGCCAGCAGTTACCGCCTGGCGGGGGGCCACCAGACCCAGTACTTC.

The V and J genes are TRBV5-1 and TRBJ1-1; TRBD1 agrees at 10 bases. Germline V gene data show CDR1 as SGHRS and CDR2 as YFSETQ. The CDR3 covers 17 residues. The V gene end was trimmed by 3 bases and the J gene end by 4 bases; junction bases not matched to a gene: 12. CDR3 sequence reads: CASSSTFSGQGITEAFF. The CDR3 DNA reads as TGCGCCAGCAGCTCCACATTCTCGGGACAGGGGATCACTGAAGCTTTCTTT.

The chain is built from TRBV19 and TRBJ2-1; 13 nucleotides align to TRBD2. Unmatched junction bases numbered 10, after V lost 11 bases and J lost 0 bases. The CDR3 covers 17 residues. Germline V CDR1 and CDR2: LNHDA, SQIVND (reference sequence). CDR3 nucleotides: TGTGCCGGGGGACTAGCGGGACCCATGAGCTCCTACAATGAGCAGTTCTTC. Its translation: CAGGLAGPMSSYNEQFF.

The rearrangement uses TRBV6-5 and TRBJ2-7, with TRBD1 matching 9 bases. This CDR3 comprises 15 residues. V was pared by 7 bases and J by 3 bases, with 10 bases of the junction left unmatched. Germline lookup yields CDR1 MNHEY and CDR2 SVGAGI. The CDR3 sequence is CASNQPGQGIYEQYF. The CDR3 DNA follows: TGTGCCAGCAACCAACCGGGACAGGGCATCTACGAGCAGTACTTC.

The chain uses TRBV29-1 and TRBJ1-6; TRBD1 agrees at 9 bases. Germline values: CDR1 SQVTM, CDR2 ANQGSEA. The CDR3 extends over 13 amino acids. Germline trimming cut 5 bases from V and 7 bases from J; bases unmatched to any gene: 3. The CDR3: CSVMTGGNSPLHF. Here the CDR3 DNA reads TGCAGCGTTATGACAGGGGGGAATTCACCCCTCCACTTT.

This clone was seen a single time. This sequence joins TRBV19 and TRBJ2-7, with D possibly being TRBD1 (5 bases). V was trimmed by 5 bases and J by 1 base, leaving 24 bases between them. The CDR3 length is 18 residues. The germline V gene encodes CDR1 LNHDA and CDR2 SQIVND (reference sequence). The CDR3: CASSAGRQGPSDSYEQYF. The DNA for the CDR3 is TGTGCCAGTAGTGCCGGTCGGCAGGGTCCCTCAGATTCCTACGAGCAGTACTTC.